These 6 T cell receptor beta chains came from one sample sequenced in a study of blood T cell repertoires in COVID-19. Clones were read by immunoSEQ multiplex PCR, and TCRdb kept only the in-frame ones, dropping some. The sample contains about 310,000 clones, 87% of which appear only once. Material: peripheral blood. The receptor source for this set is a woman aged 50 to 65 who had recovered from COVID-19.

The chain joins TRBV7-9 to TRBJ2-7; TRBD1 agrees at 9 bases. With 2 bases clipped from V and 6 bases from J, the junction kept 11 bases outside the gene matches. The germline V gene has CDR1 SEHNR and CDR2 FQNEAQ (reference sequence). The CDR3 contains 16 residues. CDR3 sequence reads: CASSLLPRDRDAEQYF. The CDR3 DNA follows: TGTGCCAGCAGCTTATTACCACGGGACAGGGACGCCGAGCAGTACTTC.

This clone was seen only a few times. The chain combines TRBV4-3 with TRBJ1-6; 8 bases map to TRBD1. Germline CDR1 is LGHNA and CDR2 is YSLEER. The CDR3 runs to 17 residues. V lost 4 bases to trimming and J lost 0 bases; unmatched junction nucleotides: 5. The CDR3 loop reads CASSLDTGGSYNSPLHF. CDR3 DNA sequence: TGCGCCAGCAGCCTAGACACAGGGGGCTCCTATAATTCACCCCTCCACTTT.

The chain employs TRBV6-5 and TRBJ1-1; 9 bases align to TRBD1. Germline loops: CDR1 MNHEY, CDR2 SVGAGI. Losses at the gene ends were 6 bases for V and 0 bases for J; bases not matched to a gene: 5. The CDR3 covers 15 residues. CDR3: CASRFRTGVNTEAFF. The CDR3 region has the DNA TGTGCCAGCAGATTTAGGACAGGGGTGAACACTGAAGCTTTCTTT.

Only a few counts were recorded for this clone. J is TRBJ2-1 and V is TRBV6-6; 10 bases are a match to TRBD2. Per the germline V gene, CDR1 is MNHNY and CDR2 is SVGAGI (reference sequence). The CDR3 extends over 15 amino acids. The junction had 10 bases not matched to a gene; V was cut back by 6 bases and J by 8 bases. CDR3 sequence reads: CASSPLTSGFYEQFF. In DNA form, the CDR3 reads TGTGCCAGCAGCCCACTGACTAGCGGGTTCTATGAGCAGTTCTTC.

J is TRBJ2-3 and V is TRBV30, with D possibly matching TRBD1 (5 bases). CDR1 is GTSNPN, CDR2 SVGIG, per germline (reference sequence). This CDR3 is built from 14 residues. Trimming took 3 bases from V and 6 from J, leaving 16 bases between them. This CDR3 is CAWREKTVTDTQYF. The CDR3 nucleotides read TGTGCCTGGAGGGAAAAGACAGTCACGGATACGCAGTATTTT.

This chain joins TRBV7-2 and TRBJ1-6; D remains ambiguous. This CDR3 has 19 residues. Germline V gives CDR1 SGHTA, CDR2 FQGNSA. V lost 4 bases to trimming and J lost 0 bases, with 19 bases between them. CDR3 protein: CASSSRVSTLSSYNSPLHF. The CDR3 nucleotides read TGTGCCAGCAGCTCCCGGGTCAGTACCTTAAGCTCCTATAATTCACCCCTCCACTTT.